This entry concerns a single TCR beta chain. This CDR3 has 12 residues. Germline CDR1 reads SGHTA; CDR2 reads FQGTGA. Trimming stripped 2 bases from V and 3 bases from J, with 3 bases between. The data belong to a study of blood T cell repertoires in COVID-19. Study-wide background: In each case, the material was cDNA or gDNA derived from T cells, B-cell-depleted T cells, or PBMCs.

This table comes from immunoSEQ multiplex PCR, and its TCRdb copy is limited to in-frame clones, with some not included. In the table there are under 95,000 clones, about 68% of which are singletons. Sequenced: peripheral blood. The sequence came from a man aged 45-65 years with active or convalescent COVID-19. The rearrangement links TRBV7-3 to TRBJ2-3, with D uncertain. The CDR3 nucleotides read TGTGCCAGCAGCTTATCAACAGATACGCAGTATTTT. This gives the protein CASSLSTDTQYF.